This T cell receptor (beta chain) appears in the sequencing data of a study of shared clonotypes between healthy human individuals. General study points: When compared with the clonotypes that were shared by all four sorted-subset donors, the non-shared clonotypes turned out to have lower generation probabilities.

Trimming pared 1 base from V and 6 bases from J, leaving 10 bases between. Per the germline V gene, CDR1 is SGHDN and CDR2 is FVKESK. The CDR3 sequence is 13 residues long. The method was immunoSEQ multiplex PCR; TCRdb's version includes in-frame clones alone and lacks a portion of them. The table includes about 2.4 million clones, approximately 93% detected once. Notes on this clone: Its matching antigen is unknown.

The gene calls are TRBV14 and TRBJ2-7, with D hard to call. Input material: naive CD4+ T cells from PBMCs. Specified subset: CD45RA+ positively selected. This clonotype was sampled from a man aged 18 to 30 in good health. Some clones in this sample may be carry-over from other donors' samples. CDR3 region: CASSQGQATEQYF. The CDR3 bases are TGTGCCAGCAGCCAAGGGCAGGCCACCGAGCAGTACTTC. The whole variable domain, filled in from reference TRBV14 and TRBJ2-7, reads EAGVTQFPSHSVIEKGQTVTLRCDPISGHDNLYWYRRVMGKEIKFLLHFVKESKQDESGMPNNRFLAERTGGTYSTLKVQPAELEDSGVYFCASSQGQATEQYFGPGTRLTVT.